These T cell receptor beta chains were read from a single sample in a study of OX40 agonist ivuxolimab in advanced cancers. The protocol was immunoSEQ multiplex PCR, while the TCRdb copy is restricted to in-frame clones and leaves out a portion. The sample has 80,000 to 130,000 clones; less than 95% are singletons. This sample comprised CD4+ or CD8+ T cells sorted from blood, obtained in a trial of the OX40 agonist ivuxolimab. The receptor source for this set is an adult with an advanced solid tumor such as melanoma, head and neck, liver or kidney cancer. CDR3s include the opening cysteine and the closing phenylalanine or tryptophan. D genes are given only for firm matches. Size tells how often a clone was seen (once, few, many) or the class of an expanded clone, and some rows leave it out.

CDR3 DNA,CDR3 protein,clone size,J gene,D gene,V gene,CDR3 length
TGTGCCAGCAGCTCCCAACAGGGGGGAAATCAGCCCCAGCATTTT,CASSSQQGGNQPQHF,-,TRBJ1-5,TRBD1,TRBV7-8,15
TGTGCCAGCAGCTTAAACCAGCACGAGCAGTACTTC,CASSLNQHEQYF,once,TRBJ2-7,-,TRBV11-1,12
TGTGCCAGCAGCTTCCGGGGTTTGAAACCTGAAGCTTTCTTT,CASSFRGLKPEAFF,-,TRBJ1-1,-,TRBV7-9,14
TGTGCCAGCAGTTACACGCTAGCGGGAGGGAACAATGAGCAGTTCTTC,CASSYTLAGGNNEQFF,-,TRBJ2-1,TRBD2,TRBV6-6,16
TGTGCCAGCAGCTCGCCGACAGGGATGTCCTACAATGAGCAGTTCTTC,CASSSPTGMSYNEQFF,-,TRBJ2-1,TRBD1,TRBV5-4,16
TGTGCCAGCAGCCCGGACAACAGCTATGGCTACACCTTC,CASSPDNSYGYTF,-,TRBJ1-2,-,TRBV9,13
TGTGCCAGCAGTAAAAAGCGGGGAGGCGGGGAGCTGTTTTTT,CASSKKRGGGELFF,-,TRBJ2-2,TRBD2,TRBV11-1,14
TGCGCCAGCAGCCAACCGGGACTAGCTAACGATGAGCAGTTCTTC,CASSQPGLANDEQFF,-,TRBJ2-1,TRBD2,TRBV4-3,15
TGTGCCTGGAGCGGAGGTTTGGAGGAGACCCAGTACTTC,CAWSGGLEETQYF,once,TRBJ2-5,-,TRBV30,13
TGTGCCAGCAGTTCCGGACAGTCCTACGAGCAGTACTTC,CASSSGQSYEQYF,-,TRBJ2-7,-,TRBV28,13
TGTGCCACCAGCAGAGGGACAGTTGAAGCTTTCTTT,CATSRGTVEAFF,-,TRBJ1-1,-,TRBV15,12
TGTGCCAGCTCACCCATCATCACAGATACGCAGTATTTT,CASSPIITDTQYF,-,TRBJ2-3,-,TRBV18,13
TGCACCAGCAGCCAAGATTCGCACAGCTCTAACTATGGCTACACCTTC,CTSSQDSHSSNYGYTF,-,TRBJ1-2,-,TRBV1,16
TGTGCCAGCAGTGAATACAGGGATTATTATGGCTACACCTTC,CASSEYRDYYGYTF,-,TRBJ1-2,-,TRBV6-1,14
TGTGCCAGCAGTGCACAGGGTTGGGGTCTAATGACCTTC,CASSAQGWGLMTF,-,TRBJ1-2,-,TRBV27,13
TGTGCCAGCTCACGTGGGGGTGATAAACAAGAGACCCAGTACTTC,CASSRGGDKQETQYF,-,TRBJ2-5,-,TRBV18,15
TGCGCCAGCAGCCAAGAGCGGAGGGGGTACGAGCAGTACTTC,CASSQERRGYEQYF,-,TRBJ2-7,-,TRBV4-1,14
TGTGCCAGCAGCTCCTACCGGGGTTACGAGCAGTACTTC,CASSSYRGYEQYF,-,TRBJ2-7,-,TRBV11-2,13
TGTGCCAGCAGTTGGGGGAACGGGGAGGAGACCCAGTACTTC,CASSWGNGEETQYF,-,TRBJ2-5,-,TRBV27,14
TGTGCCAGCACCCCAAGACTTAAAAGGGGCCACGAGCAGTACTTC,CASTPRLKRGHEQYF,-,TRBJ2-7,-,TRBV21-1,15
TGTGCCAGCAGTCCCGACAGAAACTATGGCTACACCTTC,CASSPDRNYGYTF,-,TRBJ1-2,-,TRBV7-8,13
TGTGCCAGCAGCTCTAGGATGCCGGGGGGGCCCCAGCATTTT,CASSSRMPGGPQHF,-,TRBJ1-5,-,TRBV7-2,14
TGCGCCAGCAGCTTGGGAGGGAACTACGAGCAGTACTTC,CASSLGGNYEQYF,few,TRBJ2-7,-,TRBV5-1,13
TGTGCCAGCAGCTTAGACCTTACGGGGACCCCTTTCTACGAGCAGTACTTC,CASSLDLTGTPFYEQYF,-,TRBJ2-7,-,TRBV7-2,17
TGTGCCAGCAGCTTACAGGGTACTAGCACAGATACGCAGTATTTT,CASSLQGTSTDTQYF,few,TRBJ2-3,-,TRBV7-2,15